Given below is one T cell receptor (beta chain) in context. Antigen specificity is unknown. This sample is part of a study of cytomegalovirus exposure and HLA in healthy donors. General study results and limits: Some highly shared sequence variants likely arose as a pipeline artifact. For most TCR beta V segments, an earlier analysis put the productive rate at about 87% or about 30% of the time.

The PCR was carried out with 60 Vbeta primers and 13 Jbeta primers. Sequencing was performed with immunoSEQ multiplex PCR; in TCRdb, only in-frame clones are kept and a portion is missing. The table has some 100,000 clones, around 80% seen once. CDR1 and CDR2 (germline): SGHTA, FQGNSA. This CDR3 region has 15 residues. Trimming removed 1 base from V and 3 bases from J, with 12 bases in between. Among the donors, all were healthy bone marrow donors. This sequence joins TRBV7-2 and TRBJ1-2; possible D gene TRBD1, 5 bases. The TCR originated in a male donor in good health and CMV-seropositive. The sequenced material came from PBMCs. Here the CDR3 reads CASSLDRLQDYGYTF. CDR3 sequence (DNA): TGTGCCAGCAGCTTAGACAGGCTGCAGGACTATGGCTACACCTTC.